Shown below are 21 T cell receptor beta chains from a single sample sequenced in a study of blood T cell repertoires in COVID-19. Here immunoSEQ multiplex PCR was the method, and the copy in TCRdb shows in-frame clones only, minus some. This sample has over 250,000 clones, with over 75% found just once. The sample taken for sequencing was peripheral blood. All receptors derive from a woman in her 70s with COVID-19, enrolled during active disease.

The CDR3 DNA reads as TGTGCCAGTACTCGCCAGGACAGGGGGCTGGCCGGGGAGCTGTTTTTT. It encodes CASTRQDRGLAGELFF. The chain links TRBV19 to TRBJ2-2; TRBD1 matches at 11 bases. The germline gives CDR1 LNHDA, CDR2 SQIVND (reference sequence). V trimming: 7 bases; J trimming: 6 bases; junction bases outside the gene matches: 10. This CDR3 has 16 residues.

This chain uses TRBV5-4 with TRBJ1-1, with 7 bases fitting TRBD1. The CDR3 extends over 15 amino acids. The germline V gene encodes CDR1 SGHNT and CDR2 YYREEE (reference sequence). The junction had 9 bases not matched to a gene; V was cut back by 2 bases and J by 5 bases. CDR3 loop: CASSFNTGETTEAFF. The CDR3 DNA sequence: TGTGCCAGCAGCTTTAATACAGGGGAAACGACTGAAGCTTTCTTT.

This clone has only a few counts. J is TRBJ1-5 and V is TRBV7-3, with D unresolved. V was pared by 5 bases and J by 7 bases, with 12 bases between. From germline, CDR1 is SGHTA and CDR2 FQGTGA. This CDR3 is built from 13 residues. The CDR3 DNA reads TGTGCCAGCAGCCCGTTACTAGGCCAGCCCCAGCATTTT. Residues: CASSPLLGQPQHF.

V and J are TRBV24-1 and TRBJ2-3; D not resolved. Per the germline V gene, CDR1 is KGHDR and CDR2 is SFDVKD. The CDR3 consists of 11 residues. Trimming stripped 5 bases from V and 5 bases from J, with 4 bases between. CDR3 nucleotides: TGTGCCACCAGTGGCGTAGATACGCAGTATTTT. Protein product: CATSGVDTQYF.

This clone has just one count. CDR3 nucleotide sequence: TGTGCCTGGATGGGAGGCCACGAGCAGTACTTC. It specifies CAWMGGHEQYF. The genes are TRBV30 and TRBJ2-7, with TRBD2 as a possible D gene (6 bases). CDR3 length: 11 residues. The germline V gene encodes CDR1 GTSNPN and CDR2 SVGIG (reference sequence). V was trimmed by 4 bases and J by 5 bases, leaving 9 bases between them.

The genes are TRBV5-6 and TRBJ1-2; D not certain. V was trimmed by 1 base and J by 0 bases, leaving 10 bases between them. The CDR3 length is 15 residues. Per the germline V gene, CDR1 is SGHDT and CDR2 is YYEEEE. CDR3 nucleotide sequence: TGTGCCAGCAGCTTGAACAGTATAGCTAACTATGGCTACACCTTC. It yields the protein CASSLNSIANYGYTF. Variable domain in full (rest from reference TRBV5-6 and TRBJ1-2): DAGVTQSPTHLIKTRGQQVTLRCSPKSGHDTVSWYQQALGQGPQFIFQYYEEEERQRGNFPDRFSGHQFPNYSSELNVNALLLGDSALYLCASSLNSIANYGYTFGSGTRLTVV.

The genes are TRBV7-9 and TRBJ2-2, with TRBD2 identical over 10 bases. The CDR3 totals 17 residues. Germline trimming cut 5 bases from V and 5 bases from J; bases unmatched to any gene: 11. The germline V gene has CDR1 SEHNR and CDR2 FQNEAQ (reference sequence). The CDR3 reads CASSPPLLAGVTGELFF. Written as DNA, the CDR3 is TGTGCCAGCAGCCCGCCACTTCTAGCGGGAGTGACCGGGGAGCTGTTTTTT.

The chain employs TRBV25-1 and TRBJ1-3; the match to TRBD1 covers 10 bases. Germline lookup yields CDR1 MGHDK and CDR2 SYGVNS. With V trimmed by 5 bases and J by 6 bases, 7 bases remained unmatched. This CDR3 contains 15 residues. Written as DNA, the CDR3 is TGTGCCAGCAGTCTCGGGACAGGGGCACTAAACACCATATATTTT. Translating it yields CASSLGTGALNTIYF.

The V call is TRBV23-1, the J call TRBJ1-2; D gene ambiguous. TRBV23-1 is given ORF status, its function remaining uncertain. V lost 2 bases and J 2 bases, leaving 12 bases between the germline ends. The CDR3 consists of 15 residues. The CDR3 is CASSQDKTRNYGYTF. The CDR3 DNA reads TGCGCCAGCAGTCAAGACAAGACACGGAACTATGGCTACACCTTC.

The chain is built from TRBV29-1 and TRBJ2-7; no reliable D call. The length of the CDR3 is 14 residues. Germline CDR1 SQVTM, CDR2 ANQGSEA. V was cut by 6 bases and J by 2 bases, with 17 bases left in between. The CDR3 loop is CSVTTGSPTYEQYF. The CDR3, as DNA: TGCAGCGTAACGACGGGTTCTCCTACCTACGAGCAGTACTTC.

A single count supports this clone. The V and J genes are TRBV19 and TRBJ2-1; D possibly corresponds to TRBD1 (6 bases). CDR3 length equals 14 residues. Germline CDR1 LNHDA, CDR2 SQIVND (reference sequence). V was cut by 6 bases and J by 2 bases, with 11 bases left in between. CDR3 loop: CASRRGTPYNEQFF. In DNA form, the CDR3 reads TGTGCCAGTAGGAGAGGGACACCCTACAATGAGCAGTTCTTC.

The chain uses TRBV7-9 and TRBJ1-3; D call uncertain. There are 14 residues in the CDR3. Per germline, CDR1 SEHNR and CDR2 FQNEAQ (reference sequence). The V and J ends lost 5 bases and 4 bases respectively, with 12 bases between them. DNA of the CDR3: TGTGCCAGCAGCCCTATTACCAGGGGAAACACCATATATTTT. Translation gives CASSPITRGNTIYF.

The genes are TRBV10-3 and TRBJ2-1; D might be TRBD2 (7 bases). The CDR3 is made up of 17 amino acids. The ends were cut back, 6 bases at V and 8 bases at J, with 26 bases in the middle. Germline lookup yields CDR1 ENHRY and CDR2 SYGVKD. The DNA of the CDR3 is TGTGCCATCAGGAGGGGGACTGGGGACACAGGGAGGGATGAGCAGTTCTTC. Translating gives CAIRRGTGDTGRDEQFF.

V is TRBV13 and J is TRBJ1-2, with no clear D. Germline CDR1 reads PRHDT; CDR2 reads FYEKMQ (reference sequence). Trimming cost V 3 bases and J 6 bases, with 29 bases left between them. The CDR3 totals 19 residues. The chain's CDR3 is CASSFNVNRVLIFTDGYTF. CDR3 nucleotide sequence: TGTGCCAGCAGCTTTAATGTAAATCGGGTCTTGATTTTTACTGATGGCTACACCTTC.

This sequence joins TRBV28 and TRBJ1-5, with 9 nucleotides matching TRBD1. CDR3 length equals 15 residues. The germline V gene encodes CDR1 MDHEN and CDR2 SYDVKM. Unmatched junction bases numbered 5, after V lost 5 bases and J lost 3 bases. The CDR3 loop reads CASSRGQGNNQPQHF. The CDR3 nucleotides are TGTGCCAGCAGTAGGGGACAGGGTAACAATCAGCCCCAGCATTTT.

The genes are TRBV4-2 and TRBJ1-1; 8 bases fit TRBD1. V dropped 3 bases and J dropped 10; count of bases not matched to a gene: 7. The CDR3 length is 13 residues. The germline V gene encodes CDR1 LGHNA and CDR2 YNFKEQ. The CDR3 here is CASSHLDRAVAFF. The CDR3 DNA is TGTGCCAGCAGCCACCTGGACAGGGCGGTAGCTTTCTTT.

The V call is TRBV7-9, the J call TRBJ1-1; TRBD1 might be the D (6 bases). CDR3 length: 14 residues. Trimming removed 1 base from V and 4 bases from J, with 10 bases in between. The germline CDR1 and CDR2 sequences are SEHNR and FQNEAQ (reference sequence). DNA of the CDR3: TGTGCCAGCAGCTTAGGGCAGGGGAGCACTGAAGCTTTCTTT. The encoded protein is CASSLGQGSTEAFF.

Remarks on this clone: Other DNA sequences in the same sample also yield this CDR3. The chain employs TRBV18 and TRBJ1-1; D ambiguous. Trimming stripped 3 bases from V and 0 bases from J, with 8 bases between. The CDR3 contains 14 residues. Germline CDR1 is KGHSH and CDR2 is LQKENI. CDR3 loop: CASSPRGLNTEAFF. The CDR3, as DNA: TGTGCCAGCTCACCGCGGGGTTTGAACACTGAAGCTTTCTTT.

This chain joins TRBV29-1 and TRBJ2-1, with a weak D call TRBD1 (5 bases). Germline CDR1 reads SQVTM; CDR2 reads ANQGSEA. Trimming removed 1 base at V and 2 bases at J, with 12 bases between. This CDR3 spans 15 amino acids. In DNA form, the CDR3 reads TGCAGCGTTGAAGCAGACAGACCGACCTACAATGAGCAGTTCTTC. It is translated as CSVEADRPTYNEQFF.

CDR3 coding DNA: TGCGCCAGCAGCTCAAGCGGGAGGGCCCACAATGAGCAGTTCTTC. This codes for CASSSSGRAHNEQFF. The genes are TRBV4-3 and TRBJ2-1; TRBD2 aligns across 10 bases. Trimming at V came to 5 bases and at J to 5 bases, leaving 6 bases not matched to a gene. CDR3 length: 15 residues. Germline values: CDR1 LGHNA, CDR2 YSLEER.

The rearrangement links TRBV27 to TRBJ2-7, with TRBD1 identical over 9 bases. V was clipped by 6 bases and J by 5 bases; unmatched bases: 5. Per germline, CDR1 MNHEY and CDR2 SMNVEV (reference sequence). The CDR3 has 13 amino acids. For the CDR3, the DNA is TGTGCCAGCAGCCGGACAGGGGACCACGAGCAGTACTTC. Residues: CASSRTGDHEQYF.